This passage covers 16 T cell receptor beta chains from one sample sequenced in a study of control samples from healthy donors and cancer patients (dated by TCRdb to 2020 to 2021). To prepare the library, the immunoSEQ multiplex PCR assay was applied. TCRdb re-hosts the immuneACCESS table, in-frame sequences only. Its copies lack some clones; in the studies checked, an unresolved V gene accounts for under half of them, and the cause for the rest is not known. The sample profile shows tens of thousands of clones; 90% to 95% of them were found once. Of the sample, 2.4% falls within the top ten clones. The specimen sequenced was blood. Source of these receptors: a young man in good health.

This sequence joins TRBV12-3 or TRBV12-4 and TRBJ2-7; D may be TRBD2 (5 bases). Deletions cut 7 bases from V and 4 bases from J, with 14 bases between. This CDR3 is 13 amino acids long. The CDR3 protein is CASTTSGWYEQYF. CDR3 DNA sequence: TGTGCCAGCACCACATCGGGGTGGTACGAGCAGTACTTC.

V is TRBV30 and J is TRBJ1-4, with D unresolved. This CDR3 is 15 amino acids long. CDR1 GTSNPN and CDR2 SVGIG come from the germline V gene (reference sequence). The germline V and J ends were trimmed by 2 bases and 7 bases, with 17 bases remaining between them. The CDR3, as DNA: TGTGCCTGGAGTATTCCCGGGCCGAAAGGTGAAAAACTGTTTTTT. This codes for CAWSIPGPKGEKLFF.

The chain links TRBV11-2 to TRBJ2-1; D remains ambiguous. CDR3 size: 12 residues. V lost 5 bases to trimming and J lost 10 bases, with 12 bases between them. CDR1 SGHAT and CDR2 FQNNGV come from the germline V gene. The CDR3 protein is CASSLTSREQFF. DNA of the CDR3: TGTGCCAGCAGCCTTACCTCAAGGGAGCAGTTCTTC.

J is TRBJ1-1 and V is TRBV7-2, with TRBD1 identical over 7 bases. Germline CDR1 is SGHTA and CDR2 is FQGNSA. Trimming took 4 bases from V and 8 from J; bases not matched to a gene: 7. The CDR3 sequence is 13 residues long. Here the CDR3 reads CASSSGTAIEAFF. DNA for the CDR3: TGTGCCAGCAGCTCCGGGACAGCGATCGAAGCTTTCTTT.

The CDR3 here is CASSFKGTATNEKLFF. The CDR3 nucleotides are TGTGCCAGCAGCTTTAAGGGAACTGCAACTAATGAAAAACTGTTTTTT. V and J are TRBV5-8 and TRBJ1-4; no reliable D call. Trimming left V 2 bases short and J 0 bases short, with 11 bases between. The CDR3 has 16 residues. Germline lookup yields CDR1 SGHTS and CDR2 YDEGEE.

The chain joins TRBV7-2 to TRBJ1-3, with no clear D. The CDR3 is made up of 12 amino acids. Germline values: CDR1 SGHTA, CDR2 FQGNSA. The V and J ends lost 1 base and 11 bases respectively, with 9 bases between them. The CDR3 nucleotides read TGTGCCAGCAGCTTAGTTGGGGTTCCCATATATTTT. This codes for CASSLVGVPIYF. The entire variable domain, with the rest obtained from reference TRBV7-2 and TRBJ1-3, is as follows: GAGVSQSPSNKVTEKGKDVELRCDPISGHTALYWYRQSLGQGLEFLIYFQGNSAPDKSGLPSDRFSAERTGGSVSTLTIQRTQQEDSAVYLCASSLVGVPIYFGEGSWLTVV.

This clone came up a few times. J is TRBJ2-7 and V is TRBV28, with D hard to call. The V end lost 3 bases, the J end lost 4 bases, and 16 bases lay between the germline ends. The CDR3 totals 15 residues. The germline gives CDR1 MDHEN, CDR2 SYDVKM. The CDR3 nucleotides are TGTGCCAGCAGTTTTAAAAGGCAGCTTAAATACGAGCAGTACTTC. This translates into CASSFKRQLKYEQYF.

This chain joins TRBV28 and TRBJ2-7; 7 bases are a match to TRBD2. CDR1 is MDHEN, CDR2 SYDVKM, per germline. CDR3 length equals 13 residues. J lost 3 bases, V lost 6 bases, and 5 bases had no gene match. The CDR3: CASSRGRVYEQYF. The CDR3 DNA reads TGTGCCAGCAGCCGCGGGAGAGTCTACGAGCAGTACTTC.

This sequence joins TRBV28 and TRBJ2-3; D unclear. V was pared by 3 bases and J by 3 bases, with 7 bases between. The CDR3 contains 13 residues. Germline CDR1 and CDR2: MDHEN and SYDVKM. This chain's CDR3 is CASSFPATDTQYF. Written as DNA, the CDR3 is TGTGCCAGCAGTTTTCCAGCTACAGATACGCAGTATTTT.

V and J are TRBV14 and TRBJ2-7; tentatively, D is TRBD1 or TRBD2 (5 bases each). This CDR3 region has 16 residues. The germline V and J ends were trimmed by 1 base and 2 bases, with 15 bases remaining between them. From germline, CDR1 is SGHDN and CDR2 FVKESK. CDR3 in amino acids: CASSQVSFRGAYEQYF. The CDR3 coding sequence is TGTGCCAGCAGCCAAGTGAGTTTTAGAGGGGCCTACGAGCAGTACTTC.

V usage is TRBV15 and J usage is TRBJ2-6; 7 nucleotides align to TRBD1. The CDR3 spans 18 residues. Germline CDR1 reads LNHNV; CDR2 reads YYDKDF (reference sequence). V shed 1 base, J shed 0 bases, and the junction held 6 bases outside the gene matches. The CDR3 DNA sequence: TGTGCCACCAGCAGAGCTGACAGGGCCGGCTCTGGGGCCAACGTCCTGACTTTC. Translation: CATSRADRAGSGANVLTF. The entire variable domain, with the rest obtained from reference TRBV15 and TRBJ2-6, is as follows: DAMVIQNPRYQVTQFGKPVTLSCSQTLNHNVMYWYQQKSSQAPKLLFHYYDKDFNNEADTPDNFQSRRPNTSFCFLDIRSPGLGDTAMYLCATSRADRAGSGANVLTFGAGSRLTVL.

This clone was seen a single time. The chain employs TRBV6-2 or TRBV6-3 and TRBJ2-1; 9 positions agree with TRBD2. Germline V lookup: CDR1 MNHEY, CDR2 SVGEGT. The V segment lost 4 bases and the J segment 0 bases; nucleotides outside the gene matches: 13. The CDR3 runs 19 residues. Here the CDR3 DNA reads TGTGCCAGCAGTTGGATACGCGCGGGAGGGGCCGGCTCCTACAATGAGCAGTTCTTC. Protein product: CASSWIRAGGAGSYNEQFF.

The rearrangement joins TRBV4-1 to TRBJ1-5, with 9 bases that match TRBD1. This CDR3 contains 15 residues. Per the germline V gene, CDR1 is MGHRA and CDR2 is YSYEKL. V shed 2 bases, J shed 5 bases, and the junction held 4 bases outside the gene matches. For the CDR3, the DNA is TGCGCCAGCAGCCAACAAGACAGGGGGGATCAGCCCCAGCATTTT. Its protein is CASSQQDRGDQPQHF.

This clone has more than one count but fewer than ten. The CDR3 coding sequence is TGTGCCAGCACCCAGACTAGCGGGAGTCAGGGGGAGCAGTTCTTC. Its translation is CASTQTSGSQGEQFF. V usage is TRBV6-5 and J usage is TRBJ2-1, with 12 bases fitting TRBD2. Germline values: CDR1 MNHEY, CDR2 SVGAGI. J lost 10 bases, V lost 7 bases, and 11 bases had no gene match. The CDR3 has 15 residues.

The genes are TRBV5-1 and TRBJ2-3, with 7 bases aligning to TRBD2. Germline CDR1 and CDR2: SGHRS and YFSETQ. The length of the CDR3 is 16 residues. The J segment lost 1 base and the V segment lost 4 bases, leaving 9 bases of the junction unmatched. CDR3 protein: CASSPMGREGTDTQYF. The CDR3 DNA sequence: TGCGCCAGCAGCCCCATGGGGAGGGAAGGCACAGATACGCAGTATTTT.

The J gene is TRBJ2-7, the V gene TRBV19, with D hard to call. Trimming stripped 2 bases from V and 0 bases from J, with 5 bases between. Germline CDR1 is LNHDA and CDR2 is SQIVND (reference sequence). The CDR3 loop spans 13 amino acids. Written as DNA, the CDR3 is TGTGCCAGTAGTATAACGGCCTCCTACGAGCAGTACTTC. This codes for CASSITASYEQYF.